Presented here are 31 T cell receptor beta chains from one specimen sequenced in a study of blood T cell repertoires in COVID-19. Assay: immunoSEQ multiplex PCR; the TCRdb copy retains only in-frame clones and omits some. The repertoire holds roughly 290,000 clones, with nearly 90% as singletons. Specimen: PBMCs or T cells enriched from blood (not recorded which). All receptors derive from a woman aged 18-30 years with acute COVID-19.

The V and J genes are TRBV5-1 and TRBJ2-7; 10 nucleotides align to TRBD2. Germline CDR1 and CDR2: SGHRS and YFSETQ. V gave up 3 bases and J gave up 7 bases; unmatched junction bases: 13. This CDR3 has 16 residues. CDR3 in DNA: TGCGCCAGCAGCTCAGGAAGACTAGCGGGTACGGAGGAGCAGTACTTC. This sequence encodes CASSSGRLAGTEEQYF. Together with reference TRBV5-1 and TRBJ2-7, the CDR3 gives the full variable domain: KAGVTQTPRYLIKTRGQQVTLSCSPISGHRSVSWYQQTPGQGLQFLFEYFSETQRNKGNFPGRFSGRQFSNSRSEMNVSTLELGDSALYLCASSSGRLAGTEEQYFGPGTRLTVT.

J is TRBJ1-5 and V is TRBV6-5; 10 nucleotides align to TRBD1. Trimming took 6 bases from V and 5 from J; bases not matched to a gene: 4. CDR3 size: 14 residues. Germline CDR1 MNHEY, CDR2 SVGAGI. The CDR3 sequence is CASSGQGEYQPQHF. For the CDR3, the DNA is TGTGCCAGCAGCGGACAGGGGGAATATCAGCCCCAGCATTTT.

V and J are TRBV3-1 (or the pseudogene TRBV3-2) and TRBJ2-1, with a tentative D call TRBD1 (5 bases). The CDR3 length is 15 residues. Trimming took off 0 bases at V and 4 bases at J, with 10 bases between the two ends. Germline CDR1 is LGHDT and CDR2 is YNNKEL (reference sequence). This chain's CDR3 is CASSQDPGLYNEQFF. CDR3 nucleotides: TGTGCCAGCAGCCAAGATCCAGGGTTGTACAATGAGCAGTTCTTC.

CDR3: CASSSNNWGTGLSYEQYF. In DNA form, the CDR3 reads TGTGCCAGCAGTTCTAACAACTGGGGGACAGGCCTCTCCTACGAGCAGTACTTC. The J gene is TRBJ2-7, the V gene TRBV28; TRBD1 aligns across 8 bases. V was clipped by 4 bases and J by 0 bases; unmatched bases: 14. The CDR3 spans 18 residues. CDR1 MDHEN and CDR2 SYDVKM come from the germline V gene. The full variable domain, completed using reference TRBV28 and TRBJ2-7, is DVKVTQSSRYLVKRTGEKVFLECVQDMDHENMFWYRQDPGLGLRLIYFSYDVKMKEKGDIPEGYSVSREKKERFSLILESASTNQTSMYLCASSSNNWGTGLSYEQYFGPGTRLTVT.

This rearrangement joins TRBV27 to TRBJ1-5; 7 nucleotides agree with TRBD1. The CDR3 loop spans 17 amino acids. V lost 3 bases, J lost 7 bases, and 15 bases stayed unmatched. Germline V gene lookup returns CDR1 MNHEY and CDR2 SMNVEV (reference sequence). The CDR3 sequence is CASSFSRDRPLRQPQHF. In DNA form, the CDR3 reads TGTGCCAGCAGTTTTTCCCGGGACAGACCTTTGCGGCAGCCCCAGCATTTT.

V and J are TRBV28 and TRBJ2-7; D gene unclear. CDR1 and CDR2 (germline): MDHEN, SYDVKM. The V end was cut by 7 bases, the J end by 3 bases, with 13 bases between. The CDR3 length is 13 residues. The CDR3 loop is CASTSDNVYEQYF. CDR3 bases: TGTGCCAGCACCTCAGACAATGTCTACGAGCAGTACTTC. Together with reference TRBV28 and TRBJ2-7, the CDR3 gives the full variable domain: DVKVTQSSRYLVKRTGEKVFLECVQDMDHENMFWYRQDPGLGLRLIYFSYDVKMKEKGDIPEGYSVSREKKERFSLILESASTNQTSMYLCASTSDNVYEQYFGPGTRLTVT.

The CDR3 loop is CASSRSTGGAEKLFF. The CDR3 DNA reads as TGCGCCAGCAGCCGATCGACAGGGGGCGCGGAAAAACTGTTTTTT. V gene TRBV4-1 combines with J gene TRBJ1-4; 10 bases align to TRBD1. This CDR3 contains 15 residues. CDR1 and CDR2 (germline): MGHRA, YSYEKL. Germline trimming cut 4 bases from V and 8 bases from J; bases unmatched to any gene: 7.

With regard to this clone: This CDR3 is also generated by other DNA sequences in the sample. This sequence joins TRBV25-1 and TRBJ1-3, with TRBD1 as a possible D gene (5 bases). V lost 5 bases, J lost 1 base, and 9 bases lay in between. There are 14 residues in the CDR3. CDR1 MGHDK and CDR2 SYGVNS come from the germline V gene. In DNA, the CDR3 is TGTGCCAGCAGTACAGGTTCGTCTGGAAACACCATATATTTT. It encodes CASSTGSSGNTIYF.

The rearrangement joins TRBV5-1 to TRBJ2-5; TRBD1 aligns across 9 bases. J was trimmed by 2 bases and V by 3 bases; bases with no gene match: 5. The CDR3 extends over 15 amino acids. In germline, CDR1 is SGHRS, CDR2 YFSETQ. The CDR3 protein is CASSWMGQGQETQYF. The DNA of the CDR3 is TGCGCCAGCAGCTGGATGGGACAGGGTCAAGAGACCCAGTACTTC.

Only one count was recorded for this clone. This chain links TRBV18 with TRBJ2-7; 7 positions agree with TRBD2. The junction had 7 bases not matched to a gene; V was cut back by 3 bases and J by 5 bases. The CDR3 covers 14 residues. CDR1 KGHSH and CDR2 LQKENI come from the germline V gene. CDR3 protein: CASSPRTRLDEQYF. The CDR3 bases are TGTGCCAGCTCACCGAGGACTAGGCTTGACGAGCAGTACTTC.

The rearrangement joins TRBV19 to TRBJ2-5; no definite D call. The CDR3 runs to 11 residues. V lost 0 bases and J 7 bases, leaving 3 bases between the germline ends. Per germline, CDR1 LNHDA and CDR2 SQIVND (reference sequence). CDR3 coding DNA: TGTGCCAGTAGTATAGATCGGACCCAGTACTTC. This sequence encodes CASSIDRTQYF.

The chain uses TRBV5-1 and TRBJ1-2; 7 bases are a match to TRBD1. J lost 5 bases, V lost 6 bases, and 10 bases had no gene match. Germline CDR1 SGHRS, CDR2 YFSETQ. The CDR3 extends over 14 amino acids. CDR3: CASKTGTEIYGYTF. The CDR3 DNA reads TGCGCCAGCAAGACCGGGACAGAAATTTATGGCTACACCTTC.

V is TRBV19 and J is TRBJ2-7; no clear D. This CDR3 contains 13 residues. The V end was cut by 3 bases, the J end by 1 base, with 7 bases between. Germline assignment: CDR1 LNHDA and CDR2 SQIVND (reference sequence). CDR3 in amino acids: CASSIVSSYEQYF. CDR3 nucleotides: TGTGCCAGTAGTATTGTCAGTTCCTACGAGCAGTACTTC.

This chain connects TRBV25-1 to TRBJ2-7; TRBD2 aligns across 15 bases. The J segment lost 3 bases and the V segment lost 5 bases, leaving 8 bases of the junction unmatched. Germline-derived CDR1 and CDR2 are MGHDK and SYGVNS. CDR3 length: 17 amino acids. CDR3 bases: TGTGCCAGCAGTCCTCGGACTAGCGGGAGGGTGGTCTACGAGCAGTACTTC. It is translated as CASSPRTSGRVVYEQYF.

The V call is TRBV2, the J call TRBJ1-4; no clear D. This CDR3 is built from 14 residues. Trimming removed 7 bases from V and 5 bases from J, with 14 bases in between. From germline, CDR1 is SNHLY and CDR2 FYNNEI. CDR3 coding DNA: TGTGCCAGCATCGGGGATCGCCTGAATGAAAAACTGTTTTTT. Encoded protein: CASIGDRLNEKLFF.

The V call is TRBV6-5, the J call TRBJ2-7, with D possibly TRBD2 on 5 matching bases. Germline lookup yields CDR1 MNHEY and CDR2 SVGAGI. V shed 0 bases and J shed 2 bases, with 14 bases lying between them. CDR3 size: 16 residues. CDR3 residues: CASSYSGLTPTYEQYF. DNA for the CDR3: TGTGCCAGCAGTTACTCTGGACTGACACCAACCTACGAGCAGTACTTC.

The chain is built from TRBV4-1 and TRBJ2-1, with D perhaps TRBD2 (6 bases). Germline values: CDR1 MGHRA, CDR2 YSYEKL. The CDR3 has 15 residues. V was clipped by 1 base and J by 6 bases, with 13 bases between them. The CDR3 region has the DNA TGCGCCAGCAGCCAAGGGAGGCGGGACCTCAATGAGCAGTTCTTC. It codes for CASSQGRRDLNEQFF.

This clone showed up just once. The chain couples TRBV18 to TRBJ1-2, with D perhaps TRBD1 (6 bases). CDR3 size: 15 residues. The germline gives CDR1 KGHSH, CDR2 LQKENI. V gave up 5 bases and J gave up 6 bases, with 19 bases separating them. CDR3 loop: CASSTGGAYADGYTF. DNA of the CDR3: TGTGCCAGCTCAACTGGGGGCGCCTACGCGGATGGCTACACCTTC.

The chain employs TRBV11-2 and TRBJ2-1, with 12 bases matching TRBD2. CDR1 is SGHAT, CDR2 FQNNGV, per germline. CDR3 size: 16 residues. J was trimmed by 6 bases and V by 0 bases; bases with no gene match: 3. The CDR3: CASSLDLAGGRNEQFF. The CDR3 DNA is TGTGCCAGCAGCTTAGACCTAGCGGGAGGGCGCAATGAGCAGTTCTTC.

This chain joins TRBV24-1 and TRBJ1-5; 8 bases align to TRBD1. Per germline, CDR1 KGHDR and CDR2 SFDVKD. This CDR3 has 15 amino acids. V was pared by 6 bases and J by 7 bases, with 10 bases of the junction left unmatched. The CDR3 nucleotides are TGTGCCACCAGTAGAGGGCAGGGGGCAGGGCAGCCCCAGCATTTT. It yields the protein CATSRGQGAGQPQHF.

CDR3 region: CASSHTQTAFRGAFF. The CDR3 region has the DNA TGCGCCAGCAGCCATACCCAGACAGCCTTCAGGGGAGCTTTCTTT. V and J are TRBV4-1 and TRBJ1-1; TRBD1 might be the D (6 bases). The germline CDR1 and CDR2 sequences are MGHRA and YSYEKL. V was trimmed by 3 bases and J by 10 bases, leaving 21 bases between them. CDR3 length equals 15 residues.

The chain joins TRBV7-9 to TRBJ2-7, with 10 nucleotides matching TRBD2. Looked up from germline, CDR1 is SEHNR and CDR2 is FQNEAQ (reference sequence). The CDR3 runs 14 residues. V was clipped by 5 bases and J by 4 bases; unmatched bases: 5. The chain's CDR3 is CASSPLAGDYEQYF. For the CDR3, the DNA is TGTGCCAGCAGCCCTCTAGCGGGAGATTACGAGCAGTACTTC.

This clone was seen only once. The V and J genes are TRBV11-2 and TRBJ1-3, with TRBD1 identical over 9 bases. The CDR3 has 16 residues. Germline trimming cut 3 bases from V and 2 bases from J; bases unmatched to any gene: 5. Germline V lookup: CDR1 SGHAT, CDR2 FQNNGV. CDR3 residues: CASSFTGGNAGNTIYF. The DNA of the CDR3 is TGTGCCAGCAGCTTCACAGGGGGCAACGCTGGAAACACCATATATTTT.

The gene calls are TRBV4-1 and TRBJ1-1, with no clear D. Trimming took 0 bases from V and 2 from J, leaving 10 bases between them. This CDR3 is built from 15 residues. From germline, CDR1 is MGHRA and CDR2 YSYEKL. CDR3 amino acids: CASSQEVWRNTEAFF. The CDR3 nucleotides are TGCGCCAGCAGCCAAGAAGTATGGAGAAACACTGAAGCTTTCTTT.

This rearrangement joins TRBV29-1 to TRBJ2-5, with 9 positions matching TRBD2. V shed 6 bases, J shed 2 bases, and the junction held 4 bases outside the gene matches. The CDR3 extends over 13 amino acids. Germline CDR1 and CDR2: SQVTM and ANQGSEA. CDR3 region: CSVEGLAQETQYF. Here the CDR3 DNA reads TGCAGCGTGGAGGGACTAGCTCAAGAGACCCAGTACTTC.

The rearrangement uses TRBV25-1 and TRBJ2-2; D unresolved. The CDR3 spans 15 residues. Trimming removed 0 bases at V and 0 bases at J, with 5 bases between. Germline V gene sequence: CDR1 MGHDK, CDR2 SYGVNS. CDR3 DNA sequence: TGTGCCAGCAGTGAATATAAAACGAACACCGGGGAGCTGTTTTTT. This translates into CASSEYKTNTGELFF.

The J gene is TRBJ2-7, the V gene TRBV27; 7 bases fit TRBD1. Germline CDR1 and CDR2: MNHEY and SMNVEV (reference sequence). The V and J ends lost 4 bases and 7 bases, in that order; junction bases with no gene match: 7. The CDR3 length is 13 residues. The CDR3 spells CASSSQGGWEQYF. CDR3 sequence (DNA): TGTGCCAGCAGTTCCCAAGGGGGCTGGGAGCAGTACTTC.

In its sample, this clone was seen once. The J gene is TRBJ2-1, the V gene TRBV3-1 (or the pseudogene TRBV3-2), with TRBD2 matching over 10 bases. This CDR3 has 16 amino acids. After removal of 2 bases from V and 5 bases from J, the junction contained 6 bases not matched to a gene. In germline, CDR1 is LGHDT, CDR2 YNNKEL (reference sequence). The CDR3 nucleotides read TGTGCCAGCAGCCAAACACTAGCGGGACTAAACAATGAGCAGTTCTTC. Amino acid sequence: CASSQTLAGLNNEQFF.

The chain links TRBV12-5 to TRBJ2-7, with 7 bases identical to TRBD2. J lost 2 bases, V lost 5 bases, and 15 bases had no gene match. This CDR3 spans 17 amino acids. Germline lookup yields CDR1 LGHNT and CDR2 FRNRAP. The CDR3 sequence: CASGPQPGGRDPYEQYF. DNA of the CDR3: TGTGCTAGTGGTCCACAACCGGGGGGAAGAGACCCCTACGAGCAGTACTTC.

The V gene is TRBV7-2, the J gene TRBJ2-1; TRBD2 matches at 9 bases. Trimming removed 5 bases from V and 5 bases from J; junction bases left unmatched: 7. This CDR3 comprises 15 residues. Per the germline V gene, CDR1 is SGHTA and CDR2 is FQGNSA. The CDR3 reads CASSVRLAEHNEQFF. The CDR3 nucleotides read TGTGCCAGCAGCGTGCGACTAGCGGAGCACAATGAGCAGTTCTTC.

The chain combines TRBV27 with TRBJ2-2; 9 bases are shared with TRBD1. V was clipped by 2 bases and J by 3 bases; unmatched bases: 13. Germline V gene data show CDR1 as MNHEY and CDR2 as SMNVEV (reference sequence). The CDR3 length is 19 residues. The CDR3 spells CASSLNLPKGTGYTGELFF. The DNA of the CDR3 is TGTGCCAGCAGTTTAAACCTCCCCAAGGGGACAGGGTACACCGGGGAGCTGTTTTTT.